Each of the 15 T cell receptor beta chains below was sequenced from the same sample in a study of glioma-infiltrating T cells. TCR alpha and beta CDR3 regions were amplified from RNA using iRepertoire nested multiplex PCR. TCRdb re-called the multiplex PCR reads through MiXCR, storing one row per CDR3 protein. The data contain over 80,000 distinct CDR3 sequences, roughly 39% of them singletons. Sequences were obtained from glioma tissue, nonneoplastic brain tissue, or PBMCs (not recorded which). These receptors originate from a human donor with low-grade glioma or glioblastoma, undergoing nonglioma brain surgery, or in good health (not recorded which).

This clonotype was detected ten times or more. The chain is built from TRBV28 and TRBJ2-7; D uncertain. Trimming removed 0 bases at V and 7 bases at J, with 13 bases between. The germline CDR1 and CDR2 sequences are MDHEN and SYDVKM. This CDR3 is built from 14 residues. The CDR3 spells CASSLWSDTREQYF. The CDR3 DNA follows: TGTGCCAGCAGTTTATGGTCCGACACTCGGGAGCAGTACTTC.

The sample holds many counts of this clonotype. J is TRBJ2-1 and V is TRBV29-1, with no clear D. This CDR3 comprises 13 residues. Trimming cost V 4 bases and J 4 bases, with 11 bases left between them. The germline CDR1 and CDR2 sequences are SQVTM and ANQGSEA. CDR3 amino acids: CSVATGLYNEQFF. The CDR3 DNA reads TGCAGCGTTGCGACCGGTTTGTACAATGAGCAGTTCTTC.

This clonotype was recorded many times. The J gene is TRBJ2-1, the V gene TRBV12-5; 8 bases agree with TRBD2. V was pared by 8 bases and J by 10 bases, with 10 bases of the junction left unmatched. The CDR3 sequence is 13 residues long. Per germline, CDR1 LGHNT and CDR2 FRNRAP. CDR3: CASTGGAGEEQFF. The CDR3 DNA reads as TGTGCTAGTACGGGGGGGGCGGGCGAAGAGCAGTTCTTC.

The J gene is TRBJ2-1, the V gene TRBV27; the D gene could be TRBD1 or TRBD2 (5 bases each). From germline, CDR1 is MNHEY and CDR2 SMNVEV (reference sequence). The CDR3 is made up of 17 amino acids. The V end lost 1 base, the J end lost 6 bases, and 19 bases lay between the germline ends. For the CDR3, the DNA is TGTGCCAGCAGTTTATTCTTCCGACAGCTACGGGGCAATGAGCAGTTCTTC. Its translation: CASSLFFRQLRGNEQFF.

The chain is built from TRBV20-1 and TRBJ2-7; 9 nucleotides agree with TRBD2. V shed 3 bases, J shed 5 bases, and the junction held 14 bases outside the gene matches. Germline lookup yields CDR1 DFQATT and CDR2 SNEGSKA (reference sequence). The CDR3 is 16 amino acids. As DNA, the CDR3 is TGCAGTGCTAGTGGGCTAGCGGGAATCAGTTACAACGAGCAGTACTTC. Translated: CSASGLAGISYNEQYF.

Concerning this clonotype: In this CDR3 the conserved last residue, phenylalanine or tryptophan, is missing, so a read error is likely. The chain is built from TRBV6-1 and TRBJ1-2; no clear D gene. This CDR3 spans 17 amino acids. V gave up 5 bases and J gave up 0 bases, with 19 bases separating them. Germline CDR1 and CDR2: MNHNS and SASEGT. CDR3 in amino acids: CASSCSYAEPSNYGYTI. The CDR3 DNA reads TGTGCCAGCAGTTGCAGTTACGCAGAGCCCTCTAACTATGGCTACACCATC.

The chain carries TRBV5-4 and TRBJ2-3, with D perhaps matching TRBD2 (6 bases). V was trimmed by 0 bases and J by 2 bases, leaving 16 bases between them. The CDR3 consists of 17 residues. CDR1 SGHNT and CDR2 YYREEE come from the germline V gene (reference sequence). In nucleotides, the CDR3 is TGTGCCAGCAGCTTGGGAGGTGCGGGACCCCCCACAGATACGCAGTATTTT. Translation: CASSLGGAGPPTDTQYF.

This chain uses TRBV12-3 or TRBV12-4 with TRBJ1-3, with D perhaps matching TRBD1 (6 bases). Trimming cost V 1 base and J 1 base, with 17 bases left between them. This CDR3 has 18 amino acids. The CDR3 spells CASSLVGRQVTSGNTIYF. In nucleotides, the CDR3 is TGTGCCAGCAGTTTAGTAGGGAGACAGGTTACATCTGGAAACACCATATATTTT.

This clonotype came up many times. This sequence joins TRBV5-1 and TRBJ2-7; weak D call: TRBD2 (5 bases). CDR1 is SGHRS and CDR2 is YFSETQ in the germline V gene. The CDR3 is made up of 12 amino acids. Trimming left V 7 bases short and J 3 bases short, with 11 bases between. DNA for the CDR3: TGCGCCAGCCCTGAGGGTCTCTACGAGCAGTACTTC. Its translation is CASPEGLYEQYF.

This clonotype was detected ten times or more. CDR3 DNA sequence: TGTGCCAGCAGACCACGAGGGAACACCGGGGAGCTGTTTTTT. Protein sequence: CASRPRGNTGELFF. V and J are TRBV5-6 and TRBJ2-2, with D hard to call. V was pared by 5 bases and J by 1 base, with 9 bases between. CDR1 SGHDT and CDR2 YYEEEE come from the germline V gene. The CDR3 runs 14 residues.

This clonotype was observed many times. The J gene is TRBJ1-1, the V gene TRBV18; D remains unclear. V was pared by 6 bases and J by 0 bases, with 11 bases between. This CDR3 has 14 amino acids. Germline CDR1 is KGHSH and CDR2 is LQKENI. CDR3 DNA: TGTGCCAGCTCGCCCCTCGAAATGAACACTGAAGCTTTCTTT. It encodes CASSPLEMNTEAFF.

This clonotype was recorded many times. The chain is built from TRBV7-8 and TRBJ1-2; D might be TRBD1 (6 bases). V was shortened by 8 bases and J by 4 bases, with 17 bases between the two germline ends. CDR3 size: 14 residues. Per germline, CDR1 SGHVS and CDR2 FQNEAQ. CDR3 residues: CASGPSGAGYGYTF. The CDR3 nucleotides read TGTGCCAGCGGCCCATCGGGGGCCGGCTATGGCTACACCTTC.

With respect to this clonotype: A much larger clone differs by one base, so this may be a read error. The CDR3 DNA sequence: TGTGCCAGCAGCTCCCGTCTGAGGGCTGAAAAACTGTTTTTT. Translation gives CASSSRLRAEKLFF. This chain uses TRBV7-9 with TRBJ1-4; D is unclear. V was shortened by 4 bases and J by 7 bases, with 13 bases between the two germline ends. The CDR3 has 14 residues. Germline V CDR1 and CDR2: SEHNR, FQNEAQ (reference sequence).

The rearrangement uses TRBV6-5 and TRBJ2-1; D perhaps matches TRBD2 (5 bases). Trimming cost V 4 bases and J 9 bases, with 16 bases left between them. Germline-derived CDR1 and CDR2 are MNHEY and SVGAGI. There are 14 residues in the CDR3. The CDR3 nucleotides read TGTGCCAGCAGTTTCGGACTGGGGATCGGTGAGCAGTTCTTC. Translation: CASSFGLGIGEQFF.

A note on this clonotype: As the CDR3 is not closed by the conserved phenylalanine or tryptophan, this likely results from a read error. The chain carries TRBV3-1 and TRBJ1-1; D perhaps matches TRBD1 (5 bases). CDR3 length: 15 amino acids. The germline CDR1 and CDR2 sequences are LGHDT and YNNKEL (reference sequence). Between the trimmed V and J ends, which lost 5 bases and 10 bases, there was a span of 23 bases. CDR3 sequence: CASSVRSGQREGAFI. CDR3 sequence (DNA): TGTGCCAGCAGCGTAAGGTCGGGGCAGCGTGAGGGAGCTTTCATT.